This T cell receptor (beta chain) was retrieved from a study of T cells in Graves' hyperthyroidism and ophthalmopathy. This CDR3 comprises 13 residues. CDR1 and CDR2 (germline): SQVTM, ANQGSEA. V gave up 7 bases and J gave up 1 base; unmatched junction bases: 6. Researchers took RNA transcripts and amplified the TCR beta CDR3 regions from them. First-round RT-PCR targeting the TCR CDR3 was performed with the HTBI primer set. Each CDR3 protein gets one entry after TCRdb re-called the multiplex PCR reads with MiXCR. The table includes some 420,000 distinct CDR3 sequences, roughly an eighth detected once.

This chain links TRBV29-1 with TRBJ1-1, with 7 positions matching TRBD1. The sequencing sample was made of blood. The TCR was taken from a woman aged 18-29 years with Graves' hyperthyroidism. Written as DNA, the CDR3 is TGCAGCGCCACTAGACAGGGGAACACTGAAGCTTTCTTT. Encoded protein: CSATRQGNTEAFF.